The present T cell receptor beta chain was sequenced within a study of blood T cell repertoires in COVID-19. Germline values: CDR1 MDHEN, CDR2 SYDVKM. The CDR3 totals 12 residues. V lost 2 bases, J lost 7 bases, and 8 bases lay in between. In the study's own analysis: Estimation of nucleated cell counts relied on the amplification of reference gene primers. Profiling relied on immunoSEQ multiplex PCR, and the TCRdb table lists in-frame clones only, not all of them. That table gives V, J and clone size, and the DNA gave D and trimming. The table lists around 81,000 clones, approximately 84% of them singletons, with over 10% in the top ten.

The sequence came from a human donor in a cohort sampled during active COVID-19. The sample consisted of peripheral blood. The rearrangement uses TRBV28 and TRBJ1-2, with TRBD1 as a possible D gene (5 bases). CDR3 bases: TGTGCCAGCAGTTTACGACAGACTGGCTACACCTTC. Translating it yields CASSLRQTGYTF.